A single sample gave rise to the 18 T cell receptor beta chains below, sequenced in a study of blood T cell repertoires in COVID-19. Clones were sequenced by immunoSEQ multiplex PCR, and TCRdb holds only the in-frame ones, with some missing. The data show about 380,000 clones, with around 89% seen just once and 1.2% held by the top ten. The sequenced sample was PBMCs or T cells enriched from blood (not recorded which). The receptor set was obtained from a woman younger than 35 who had recovered from COVID-19.

The chain carries TRBV19 and TRBJ2-7; no reliable D call. Germline V gives CDR1 LNHDA, CDR2 SQIVND (reference sequence). CDR3 length equals 14 residues. V gave up 4 bases and J gave up 2 bases, with 12 bases separating them. The CDR3: CASSTRQTPYEQYF. The CDR3 bases are TGTGCCAGTAGTACCCGTCAGACTCCCTACGAGCAGTACTTC.

The chain carries TRBV28 and TRBJ1-3; maybe TRBD1 (5 bases). Trimming shortened V by 6 bases and J by 1 base, and 16 bases separated the two germline ends. The CDR3 runs to 16 residues. Germline lookup yields CDR1 MDHEN and CDR2 SYDVKM. The CDR3 DNA reads as TGTGCCAGCAGATTCCAGGGACTAACTTCTGGAAACACCATATATTTT. Translated, it gives CASRFQGLTSGNTIYF.

This clone was seen just once. This sample includes further DNA sequences coding for the same CDR3. The chain couples TRBV9 to TRBJ1-2; D might be TRBD1 (5 bases). The germline V gene has CDR1 SGDLS and CDR2 YYNGEE. V lost 3 bases, J lost 0 bases, and 12 bases lay in between. The length of the CDR3 is 15 residues. The CDR3 spells CASSAGTGANYGYTF. The DNA for the CDR3 is TGTGCCAGCAGCGCCGGGACGGGAGCTAACTATGGCTACACCTTC. Based on the CDR3 plus reference TRBV9 and TRBJ1-2, the full variable domain is DSGVTQTPKHLITATGQRVTLRCSPRSGDLSVYWYQQSLDQGLQFLIQYYNGEERAKGNILERFSAQQFPDLHSELNLSSLELGDSALYFCASSAGTGANYGYTFGSGTRLTVV.

This clone occurred once. Other DNA sequences in the sample encode the same CDR3. V usage is TRBV5-6 and J usage is TRBJ1-6, with 7 bases identical to TRBD1. V lost 2 bases to trimming and J lost 5 bases; unmatched junction nucleotides: 4. The CDR3 runs 15 residues. Germline V gene sequence: CDR1 SGHDT, CDR2 YYEEEE. The CDR3 DNA reads TGTGCCAGCAGCTTTTTAGACAGGGATAATTCACCCCTCCACTTT. Translating it yields CASSFLDRDNSPLHF.

The chain employs TRBV7-2 and TRBJ2-1; 12 bases fit TRBD1. With 6 bases clipped from V and 6 bases from J, the junction kept 3 bases outside the gene matches. The CDR3 runs to 14 residues. Looked up from germline, CDR1 is SGHTA and CDR2 is FQGNSA. As DNA, the CDR3 is TGTGCCAGCAGGGGACAGGGGGCAAGCAATGAGCAGTTCTTC. It codes for CASRGQGASNEQFF.

The gene calls are TRBV29-1 and TRBJ2-3; 7 nucleotides agree with TRBD1. From germline, CDR1 is SQVTM and CDR2 ANQGSEA. There are 13 residues in the CDR3. The V gene end was trimmed by 2 bases and the J gene end by 4 bases; junction bases not matched to a gene: 3. For the CDR3, the DNA is TGCAGCGTTGAAATTGGGACAGCAGATACGCAGTATTTT. As protein: CSVEIGTADTQYF.

The table lists this clone with a few counts. The genes are TRBV15 and TRBJ1-2; unclear D gene. V was trimmed by 5 bases and J by 4 bases, leaving 14 bases between them. This CDR3 is built from 14 residues. CDR1 and CDR2 (germline): LNHNV, YYDKDF (reference sequence). The chain's CDR3 is CATSSLSATYGYTF. The CDR3 coding sequence is TGTGCCACCAGCTCCCTAAGCGCGACCTATGGCTACACCTTC.

The chain employs TRBV9 and TRBJ1-4; TRBD1 matches at 7 bases. V dropped 1 base and J dropped 8; count of bases not matched to a gene: 5. CDR1 and CDR2 (germline): SGDLS, YYNGEE. The CDR3 sequence is 14 residues long. The CDR3 DNA reads TGTGCCAGCAGCGTACTCGCAGGGGGAGAAAAACTGTTTTTT. It encodes CASSVLAGGEKLFF.

The V call is TRBV11-2, the J call TRBJ1-6; D gene unclear. The V and J ends lost 3 bases and 7 bases respectively, with 7 bases between them. This CDR3 contains 13 residues. Germline lookup yields CDR1 SGHAT and CDR2 FQNNGV. In DNA, the CDR3 is TGTGCCAGCAGCTTGACGGGAAATTCACCCCTCCACTTT. Residues: CASSLTGNSPLHF.

The J gene is TRBJ1-5, the V gene TRBV6-2 or TRBV6-3, with 8 bases fitting TRBD1. The germline CDR1 and CDR2 sequences are MNHEY and SVGEGT. The junction had 3 bases not matched to a gene; V was cut back by 0 bases and J by 5 bases. The CDR3 loop spans 15 amino acids. CDR3 residues: CASSYSTGAYQPQHF. CDR3 DNA sequence: TGTGCCAGCAGTTACTCGACAGGGGCCTATCAGCCCCAGCATTTT.

V and J are TRBV6-5 and TRBJ1-5; D unclear. Germline V gene data show CDR1 as MNHEY and CDR2 as SVGAGI. V lost 5 bases and J 3 bases, leaving 11 bases between the germline ends. CDR3 length: 14 residues. CDR3 sequence: CASSPWTDNQPQHF. Here the CDR3 DNA reads TGTGCCAGCAGTCCTTGGACTGACAATCAGCCCCAGCATTTT.

V and J are TRBV9 and TRBJ1-3, with 10 positions matching TRBD1. The CDR3 totals 16 residues. V lost 4 bases, J lost 4 bases, and 8 bases stayed unmatched. Germline-derived CDR1 and CDR2 are SGDLS and YYNGEE. The CDR3 protein is CASSLTGQGVGNTIYF. The DNA of the CDR3 is TGTGCCAGCAGCTTAACTGGACAGGGGGTAGGAAACACCATATATTTT.

The rearrangement uses TRBV5-1 and TRBJ1-5; tentative D call: TRBD1 (5 bases). This CDR3 is 15 amino acids long. The V gene's germline CDR1 is SGHRS and CDR2 YFSETQ. The ends were cut back, 0 bases at V and 2 bases at J, with 9 bases in the middle. CDR3 DNA sequence: TGCGCCAGCAGCTTGGAGGGGTTTGGCAATCAGCCCCAGCATTTT. This translates into CASSLEGFGNQPQHF. Combining the CDR3 with reference TRBV5-1 and TRBJ1-5 gives the whole variable domain KAGVTQTPRYLIKTRGQQVTLSCSPISGHRSVSWYQQTPGQGLQFLFEYFSETQRNKGNFPGRFSGRQFSNSRSEMNVSTLELGDSALYLCASSLEGFGNQPQHFGDGTRLSIL.

The chain has TRBV9 and TRBJ2-1; TRBD2 matches 8 bases. Per germline, CDR1 SGDLS and CDR2 YYNGEE. V was pared by 3 bases and J by 2 bases, with 4 bases of the junction left unmatched. The CDR3 has 15 amino acids. In nucleotides, the CDR3 is TGTGCCAGCAGCGCCGGGGGGGCCGCCTACAATGAGCAGTTCTTC. Amino acids: CASSAGGAAYNEQFF.

The rearrangement links TRBV19 to TRBJ2-5; TRBD2 matches 8 bases. In germline, CDR1 is LNHDA, CDR2 SQIVND (reference sequence). This CDR3 is 16 amino acids long. With 0 bases clipped from V and 5 bases from J, the junction kept 8 bases outside the gene matches. The CDR3 nucleotides are TGTGCCAGTAGTATAGATGACGGGAGGGTCGGCGAGACCCAGTACTTC. Translating gives CASSIDDGRVGETQYF.

This chain links TRBV5-1 with TRBJ2-7; 7 bases line up with TRBD2. V trimming: 0 bases; J trimming: 6 bases; junction bases outside the gene matches: 6. This CDR3 region has 14 residues. CDR1 is SGHRS, CDR2 YFSETQ, per germline. The CDR3 DNA follows: TGCGCCAGCAGCTTGGACAGCGGGGTCGCCGAGCAGTACTTC. This encodes CASSLDSGVAEQYF.

The chain joins TRBV5-1 to TRBJ1-2; D perhaps matches TRBD1 (5 bases). CDR3 length equals 14 residues. V lost 1 base to trimming and J lost 8 bases, with 15 bases between them. Per germline, CDR1 SGHRS and CDR2 YFSETQ. The CDR3 loop reads CASSLSGRVKGYTF. DNA of the CDR3: TGCGCCAGCAGCTTGTCCGGCAGGGTAAAAGGCTACACCTTC.

V usage is TRBV9 and J usage is TRBJ2-7; a possible D gene is TRBD2 (8 bases). Germline values: CDR1 SGDLS, CDR2 YYNGEE. Trimming shortened V by 1 base and J by 4 bases, and 15 bases separated the two germline ends. This CDR3 is 15 amino acids long. CDR3 residues: CASSVREGTVYEQYF. The CDR3, as DNA: TGTGCCAGCAGCGTACGGGAGGGGACAGTGTACGAGCAGTACTTC.